These T cell receptor beta chains were read from a single sample in a study of blood T cell repertoires in COVID-19. TCRdb's table, derived via immunoSEQ multiplex PCR, lists solely in-frame clones and lacks some. The sample lists 68,000 or so clones, more than 60% occurring once. The sequencing input was peripheral blood. These receptors all come from a woman in her forties or fifties with acute or convalescent COVID-19. Each CDR3 is given with its conserved first and last residue. The D gene is left open where the match is weak. Expanded clones get a size class; other rows say once, few or many, or leave the size out.

D gene	clone size	J gene	V gene	CDR3 protein	CDR3 DNA
NA	NA	TRBJ1-6	TRBV6-1	CASSYPERDSPLHF	TGTGCCAGCAGTTATCCCGAGAGGGATTCACCCCTCCACTTT
TRBD2	NA	TRBJ2-2	TRBV28	CASSSIGLARNTGELFF	TGTGCCAGCAGTTCGATCGGACTAGCCCGGAACACCGGGGAGCTGTTTTTT
TRBD2	NA	TRBJ2-5	TRBV4-1	CASSQGLGAGEGETQYF	TGCGCCAGCAGCCAAGGTCTAGGCGCGGGGGAAGGAGAGACCCAGTACTTC
NA	NA	TRBJ1-1	TRBV20-1	CSASVTSGSTEAFF	TGCAGTGCTAGTGTTACGTCGGGGAGCACTGAAGCTTTCTTT
NA	few	TRBJ2-7	TRBV6-2/TRBV6-3	CASSYYNEQYF	TGTGCCAGCAGTTACTACAACGAGCAGTACTTC
TRBD1	NA	TRBJ2-7	TRBV5-6	CASSWGQGYEQYF	TGTGCCAGCAGCTGGGGACAGGGCTACGAGCAGTACTTC
NA	NA	TRBJ2-2	TRBV4-3	CASSPEATGPYNTGELFF	TGCGCCAGCAGCCCCGAGGCAACAGGCCCCTATAACACCGGGGAGCTGTTTTTT
NA	NA	TRBJ2-5	TRBV20-1	CSASEGVGGQETQYF	TGCAGTGCTAGTGAGGGAGTCGGGGGACAAGAGACCCAGTACTTC
TRBD2	NA	TRBJ2-3	TRBV30	CAWRLAGATSTDTQYF	TGTGCCTGGAGGCTAGCGGGGGCCACTAGCACAGATACGCAGTATTTT
TRBD2	NA	TRBJ2-1	TRBV27	CASSGIGGSPYNEQFF	TGTGCCAGCAGTGGGATTGGCGGGAGCCCCTACAATGAGCAGTTCTTC
TRBD1	NA	TRBJ2-2	TRBV19	CASSIPGTGGRELFF	TGTGCCAGTAGTATACCCGGGACAGGGGGCCGGGAGCTGTTTTTT
NA	once	TRBJ1-1	TRBV19	CASSMGSGMNTEAFF	TGTGCCAGTAGTATGGGTTCGGGAATGAACACTGAAGCTTTCTTT
TRBD2	few	TRBJ2-3	TRBV3-1/TRBV3-2	CASTEGLASDTQYF	TGTGCCAGCACCGAAGGACTAGCTTCAGATACGCAGTATTTT
TRBD1	NA	TRBJ2-4	TRBV6-5	CASSHGQGVLNIQYF	TGTGCCAGCAGTCACGGTCAGGGGGTTTTAAACATTCAGTACTTC
TRBD2	NA	TRBJ2-5	TRBV9	CASSVSTSGSGETQYF	TGTGCCAGCAGCGTTTCGACTAGCGGGAGTGGAGAGACCCAGTACTTC
NA	NA	TRBJ2-1	TRBV5-4	CASSLGPDTNEQFF	TGTGCCAGCAGCTTGGGTCCGGACACCAATGAGCAGTTCTTC
NA	NA	TRBJ2-1	TRBV28	CASSLAGTVNEQFF	TGTGCCAGCAGTTTAGCGGGAACCGTCAATGAGCAGTTCTTC
TRBD2	NA	TRBJ2-2	TRBV13	CASSLPHSSGVNAGELFF	TGTGCCAGCAGCTTGCCCCATTCGAGCGGGGTAAACGCCGGGGAGCTGTTTTTT
NA	few	TRBJ2-1	TRBV12-3/TRBV12-4	CASSRDTYNEQFF	TGTGCCAGCAGTCGCGACACGTACAATGAGCAGTTCTTC
TRBD2	NA	TRBJ2-7	TRBV28	CASSSPSGGPSYEQYF	TGTGCCAGCAGTTCCCCTAGCGGGGGCCCATCCTACGAGCAGTACTTC
NA	NA	TRBJ1-1	TRBV27	CASRVGTVWNTEAFF	TGTGCCAGCAGGGTAGGAACAGTTTGGAACACTGAAGCTTTCTTT
TRBD2	NA	TRBJ2-1	TRBV24-1	CATESSSGGNNEQFF	TGTGCCACGGAATCGTCTAGCGGGGGGAACAATGAGCAGTTCTTC
NA	NA	TRBJ1-1	TRBV6-5	CASSQTGIVNTEAFF	TGTGCCAGCAGCCAGACCGGGATAGTGAACACTGAAGCTTTCTTT
TRBD2	NA	TRBJ2-2	TRBV14	CASSHASGTSGRGITGELFF	TGTGCCAGCAGCCACGCCTCGGGGACTAGCGGGAGAGGGATCACCGGGGAGCTGTTTTTT
TRBD2	NA	TRBJ2-7	TRBV7-3	CASSPTSGSYEQYF	TGTGCCAGCAGCCCAACTAGCGGGAGTTACGAGCAGTACTTC
TRBD2	NA	TRBJ2-5	TRBV7-2	CASSSAFWLAGQETQYF	TGTGCCAGCAGCTCGGCCTTTTGGCTAGCGGGGCAAGAGACCCAGTACTTC
TRBD1	NA	TRBJ1-1	TRBV3-1/TRBV3-2	CASSLNRQGAEAFF	TGTGCCAGCAGCCTCAATAGACAGGGAGCCGAAGCTTTCTTT
TRBD2	NA	TRBJ2-1	TRBV11-3	CASSRAGGSYNEQFF	TGTGCCAGCAGCCGAGCGGGAGGCTCCTACAATGAGCAGTTCTTC
NA	once	TRBJ1-2	TRBV3-1/TRBV3-2	CASSQAQGRNYGYTF	TGTGCCAGCAGCCAAGCTCAGGGTCGAAACTATGGCTACACCTTC
TRBD2	NA	TRBJ2-6	TRBV9	CASTLGLAGSGANVLTF	TGTGCCAGCACCTTGGGACTAGCGGGATCTGGGGCCAACGTCCTGACTTTC
TRBD2	few	TRBJ2-1	TRBV29-1	CSTDGTSVYNEQFF	TGCAGCACTGATGGGACTAGCGTGTACAATGAGCAGTTCTTC
NA	NA	TRBJ2-7	TRBV18	CASSRGDSYEQYF	TGTGCCAGCTCCCGAGGTGATTCCTACGAGCAGTACTTC
NA	NA	TRBJ2-5	TRBV7-2	CASSHLRTGIGETQYF	TGTGCCAGCAGCCACCTAAGAACAGGGATAGGGGAGACCCAGTACTTC
TRBD1	NA	TRBJ2-5	TRBV27	CASRTGGIETQYF	TGTGCCAGCAGGACAGGGGGCATCGAGACCCAGTACTTC
TRBD2	NA	TRBJ2-3	TRBV7-9	CASSFGSGGTSDTQYF	TGTGCCAGCAGCTTCGGGAGCGGGGGGACCTCGGATACGCAGTATTTT
TRBD1	once	TRBJ2-1	TRBV6-5	CASGTGQNNEQFF	TGTGCCAGCGGAACGGGACAGAACAATGAGCAGTTCTTC
TRBD2	NA	TRBJ2-1	TRBV9	CASIGTSGGNEQFF	TGTGCCAGCATCGGGACTAGTGGGGGGAATGAGCAGTTCTTC
TRBD2	NA	TRBJ2-5	TRBV28	CASSSTGTRETQYF	TGTGCCAGCAGTTCCACCGGGACTAGGGAGACCCAGTACTTC
TRBD2	once	TRBJ2-5	TRBV5-1	CASSPDAGGGAAETQYF	TGCGCCAGCAGCCCTGACGCTGGCGGGGGTGCAGCGGAGACCCAGTACTTC
NA	NA	TRBJ2-3	TRBV5-1	CASSADSGTDTQYF	TGCGCCAGCAGCGCCGATAGCGGCACAGATACGCAGTATTTT
TRBD2	NA	TRBJ2-5	TRBV5-1	CASSFFAAGGEETQYF	TGCGCCAGCAGCTTTTTCGCAGCGGGGGGAGAGGAGACCCAGTACTTC
NA	NA	TRBJ1-4	TRBV6-6	CASSYSTSAGLFF	TGTGCCAGCAGTTACTCCACGTCGGCGGGACTGTTTTTT
TRBD1	NA	TRBJ1-1	TRBV11-3	CASSFTVGQNWTEAFF	TGTGCCAGCAGCTTTACCGTGGGACAGAATTGGACTGAAGCTTTCTTT
TRBD2	NA	TRBJ2-7	TRBV7-2	CASSYQAGSTYEQYF	TGTGCCAGCAGCTACCAAGCGGGGAGTACCTACGAGCAGTACTTC
TRBD1	NA	TRBJ1-2	TRBV28	CASSPGQGGGYTF	TGTGCCAGCAGTCCGGGACAGGGAGGCGGCTACACCTTC
TRBD2	NA	TRBJ2-6	TRBV10-3	CAISEVAGVGTGANVLTF	TGTGCCATCAGTGAAGTAGCGGGAGTTGGTACTGGGGCCAACGTCCTGACTTTC
NA	NA	TRBJ1-2	TRBV10-2	CASYREEAYGYTF	TGCGCCAGCTACAGGGAAGAGGCCTATGGCTACACCTTC
NA	NA	TRBJ2-7	TRBV7-2	CASSSGASPLF	TGTGCCAGCAGCTCAGGGGCTAGCCCCCTTTTC
NA	NA	TRBJ2-1	TRBV12-3/TRBV12-4	CASSSTTGEQFF	TGTGCCAGCAGTTCTACGACAGGCGAGCAGTTCTTC
TRBD2	NA	TRBJ2-1	TRBV10-3	CATGRDEQFF	TGTGCCACCGGGAGGGATGAGCAGTTCTTC